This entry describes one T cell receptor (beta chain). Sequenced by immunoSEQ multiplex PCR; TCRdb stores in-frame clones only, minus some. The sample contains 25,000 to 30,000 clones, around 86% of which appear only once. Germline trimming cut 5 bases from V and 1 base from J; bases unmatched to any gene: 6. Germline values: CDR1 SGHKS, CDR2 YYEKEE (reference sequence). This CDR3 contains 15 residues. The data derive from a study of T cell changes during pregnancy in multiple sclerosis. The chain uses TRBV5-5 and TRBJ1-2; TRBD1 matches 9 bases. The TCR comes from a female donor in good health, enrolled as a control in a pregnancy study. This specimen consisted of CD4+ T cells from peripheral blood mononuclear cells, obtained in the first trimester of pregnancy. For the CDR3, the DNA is TGTGCCAGCAGACCCCGACAGGGGGGTAACTATGGCTACACCTTC. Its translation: CASRPRQGGNYGYTF.